This is a list of T cell receptor beta chains from one sample in a study of T-cell memory formation after mild COVID-19. A single record per CDR3 protein comes from TCRdb applying MiXCR to the 5' RACE reads. This table holds around 440,000 distinct CDR3 sequences, about 20% found once. Material: PBMCs or a T cell subset sorted from them (not recorded which). These receptors were obtained from an adult woman who had mild COVID-19 (a few samples of this study predate the infection). Cell type and time point are not known. Each CDR3 is given with its conserved first and last residue. Each record gives: clone size, V gene, D gene, J gene, CDR3 length, CDR3 DNA, CDR3 protein. A D gene is named only where the DNA matches it firmly. Clone size is not always given. Where it is, it says once, few, many or a class for expanded clones.

size: few
V: TRBV13
D: TRBD2
J: TRBJ2-1
length: 13
DNA: TGTGCCAGCAACCCTAGCGGCTACAATGAGCAGTTCTTC
CDR3: CASNPSGYNEQFF

size: NA
V: TRBV27
D: NA
J: TRBJ2-7
length: 15
DNA: TGTGCCAGCAGTTTTGTGGCCTCTCTCTCCTACGAGCAGTACTTC
CDR3: CASSFVASLSYEQYF

size: NA
V: TRBV4-1
D: TRBD2
J: TRBJ2-3
length: 17
DNA: TGCGCCAGCAGCCAAGAGGTAGCGGGGGCCCGCACAGATACGCAGTATTTT
CDR3: CASSQEVAGARTDTQYF

size: NA
V: TRBV12-3/TRBV12-4
D: TRBD1
J: TRBJ2-7
length: 15
DNA: TGTGCCAGCACCCTGGCCGGGACAGGGGCGGGTGAGCAGTACTTC
CDR3: CASTLAGTGAGEQYF

size: few
V: TRBV4-3
D: NA
J: TRBJ2-2
length: 17
DNA: TGCGCCAGCAGCCAAGATCGCCTGAGCGGCTACACCGGGGAGCTGTTTTTT
CDR3: CASSQDRLSGYTGELFF

size: NA
V: TRBV2
D: NA
J: TRBJ2-1
length: 15
DNA: TGTGCCAGCAGGATTCGAGACTCCCTGGGATATGAGCAGTTCTTC
CDR3: CASRIRDSLGYEQFF

size: NA
V: TRBV9
D: NA
J: TRBJ2-3
length: 15
DNA: TGTGCCAGCAGCGTAGTAGGCGGGATGGGAGATACGCAGTATTTT
CDR3: CASSVVGGMGDTQYF

size: few
V: TRBV7-9
D: NA
J: TRBJ2-7
length: 11
DNA: TGTGCCAGCAGCTGGCGGTACGAGCAGTACTTC
CDR3: CASSWRYEQYF

size: NA
V: TRBV27
D: TRBD1
J: TRBJ2-6
length: 18
DNA: TGTGCCAGCAGTTCGACAGGGCTGGTATGGTCTGGGGCCAACGTCCTGACTTTC
CDR3: CASSSTGLVWSGANVLTF

size: many
V: TRBV7-3
D: TRBD1
J: TRBJ1-1
length: 13
DNA: TGTGCCAGCAGCGACAGGGGTAATACTGAAGCTTTCTTT
CDR3: CASSDRGNTEAFF

size: NA
V: TRBV20-1
D: NA
J: TRBJ1-2
length: 12
DNA: TGCAGTGCAGCAGACAGTAACTATGGCTACACCTTC
CDR3: CSAADSNYGYTF

size: many
V: TRBV4-2
D: NA
J: TRBJ2-1
length: 14
DNA: TGTGCCAGCAGCCAGGGGAGGGACATCGATGAGCAGTTCTTC
CDR3: CASSQGRDIDEQFF

size: NA
V: TRBV24-1
D: NA
J: TRBJ2-5
length: 16
DNA: TGTGCCACCAGTGACAGGGGTACTACGAACCAAGAGACCCAGTACTTC
CDR3: CATSDRGTTNQETQYF

size: NA
V: TRBV7-3
D: NA
J: TRBJ2-3
length: 11
DNA: TGTGCCAGCAGCCCCGGGAACTTGAAGTATTTT
CDR3: CASSPGNLKYF

size: few
V: TRBV6-2/TRBV6-3
D: TRBD2
J: TRBJ2-3
length: 16
DNA: TGTGCCAGCAGTTGGAGACTAGCGGGGCGCACAGATACGCAGTATTTT
CDR3: CASSWRLAGRTDTQYF

size: NA
V: TRBV20-1
D: NA
J: TRBJ2-7
length: 13
DNA: TGCAGTGCTAGAAAGGACTCATTCGGCGAGCAGTACTTC
CDR3: CSARKDSFGEQYF

size: NA
V: TRBV4-2
D: NA
J: TRBJ2-2
length: 13
DNA: TGTGCCAGCAGCCAAGATTGGGGCGGGGAGCTGTTTTTT
CDR3: CASSQDWGGELFF

size: NA
V: TRBV24-1
D: NA
J: TRBJ2-1
length: 15
DNA: TGTGCCACCAGTGCCGCAAAACCACTCTACAATGAGCAGTTCTTC
CDR3: CATSAAKPLYNEQFF

size: NA
V: TRBV9
D: TRBD1
J: TRBJ2-7
length: 16
DNA: TGTGCCAGCAGCGTAGAACCCGGGACAGGGAGGTTCGGGCAGTACTTC
CDR3: CASSVEPGTGRFGQYF

size: few
V: TRBV7-9
D: TRBD2
J: TRBJ2-2
length: 18
DNA: TGTGCCAGCAGCTCCGCCAATTCACTAGCGGGAGACACCGGGGAGCTGTTTTTT
CDR3: CASSSANSLAGDTGELFF

size: NA
V: TRBV2
D: NA
J: TRBJ2-2
length: 13
DNA: TGTGCCAGCAGTGAAGTGGACACCGGGGAGCTGTTTTTT
CDR3: CASSEVDTGELFF

size: many
V: TRBV3-1
D: NA
J: TRBJ2-7
length: 15
DNA: TGTGCCAGCAGCCAAGCGGCGGGGAGCTCCTACGAGCAGTACTTC
CDR3: CASSQAAGSSYEQYF

size: NA
V: TRBV29-1
D: TRBD2
J: TRBJ2-7
length: 15
DNA: TGCAGCGTTGGAGGGACTAGCGGGAGGGCCTACGAGCAGTACTTC
CDR3: CSVGGTSGRAYEQYF

size: NA
V: TRBV7-9
D: NA
J: TRBJ2-7
length: 14
DNA: TGTGCCAGCAGCTCCAGGGAACAGCTTTTGGAACAGTACTTC
CDR3: CASSSREQLLEQYF

size: NA
V: TRBV10-3
D: TRBD2
J: TRBJ2-2
length: 16
DNA: TGTGCCATCAGCCACGGACTAGCGGGAGGACCTGGGGAGCTGTTTTTT
CDR3: CAISHGLAGGPGELFF

size: few
V: TRBV29-1
D: TRBD2
J: TRBJ2-1
length: 11
DNA: TGCAGCGCTGCGCGGGAGTATGAGCAGTTCTTC
CDR3: CSAAREYEQFF

size: few
V: TRBV29-1
D: TRBD1
J: TRBJ1-5
length: 14
DNA: TGCAGCGTATGGACAGGGAGACCAAATCAGCCCCAGCATTTT
CDR3: CSVWTGRPNQPQHF

size: many
V: TRBV7-9
D: NA
J: TRBJ1-5
length: 12
DNA: TGTGCCAGCAGCTCACGGGGGCAGCCCCAGCATTTT
CDR3: CASSSRGQPQHF

size: few
V: TRBV30
D: TRBD2
J: TRBJ2-3
length: 14
DNA: TGTGCCTGGAACCGCGGCGGGAGTGGAGATACGCAGTATTTT
CDR3: CAWNRGGSGDTQYF

size: many
V: TRBV12-3/TRBV12-4
D: TRBD2
J: TRBJ2-1
length: 15
DNA: TGTGCCAGCAGTCCTAGCGGGAACCTCCGGGATGAGCAGTTCTTC
CDR3: CASSPSGNLRDEQFF

size: few
V: TRBV6-5
D: NA
J: TRBJ1-2
length: 13
DNA: TGTGCCAGCAGTAGGGACCAACAGGATGGCTACACCTTC
CDR3: CASSRDQQDGYTF

size: NA
V: TRBV5-1
D: NA
J: TRBJ1-1
length: 13
DNA: TGCGCCAGCAGCTTGTTTATGAACACTGAAGCTTTCTTT
CDR3: CASSLFMNTEAFF

size: NA
V: TRBV20-1
D: TRBD2
J: TRBJ2-1
length: 13
DNA: TGCAGTGCTGGAGGACTAGCGGGACCCGAGCAGTTCTTC
CDR3: CSAGGLAGPEQFF

size: few
V: TRBV5-1
D: NA
J: TRBJ1-1
length: 16
DNA: TGCGCCAGCAGCTTGGCCCCTACAGGGAGGAACACTGAAGCTTTCTTT
CDR3: CASSLAPTGRNTEAFF

size: few
V: TRBV20-1
D: NA
J: TRBJ2-5
length: 14
DNA: TGCAGTGCTAGAGCCGGGAGTTTCCAAGAGACCCAGTACTTC
CDR3: CSARAGSFQETQYF

size: few
V: TRBV5-1
D: NA
J: TRBJ2-3
length: 14
DNA: TGCGCCAGCAGCTTCCACGAGGGCACAGATACGCAGTATTTT
CDR3: CASSFHEGTDTQYF

size: few
V: TRBV27
D: NA
J: TRBJ1-1
length: 15
DNA: TGTGCCAGCAGTTTATCCGAGGGCGGAGGGACTGAAGCTTTCTTT
CDR3: CASSLSEGGGTEAFF

size: NA
V: TRBV20-1
D: NA
J: TRBJ2-1
length: 15
DNA: TGCAGTGCGCCAACTAGCCTGAGCTCCTACAATGAGCAGTTCTTC
CDR3: CSAPTSLSSYNEQFF